The following is a T cell receptor (beta chain) sequence with its context. The antigen is unknown. Sequencing libraries made from TCR beta cDNA carried unique molecular identifiers. TCRdb re-derived calls from the PCR reads in MiXCR, one entry per CDR3 protein. The data show around 710,000 distinct CDR3 sequences, more than 45% seen once. The data belong to a study of post-analysis software for immune sequencing data. Study-wide results and limits: Controls showed lower frequencies than patients for four to six TRBV segments, and TRBV5-6, TRBV5-1 and TRBV20-1 were among these. The normalized Chao1 diversity of multiple sclerosis patients was significantly lower than that of controls.

The CDR3 is 18 residues long. CDR1 is DFQATT, CDR2 SNEGSKA, per germline (reference sequence). V shed 0 bases and J 0 bases; nucleotides not matched to a gene: 9. J is TRBJ2-7 and V is TRBV20-1; 12 bases align to TRBD2. The TCR originated in a girl between 5 and 17 years old with multiple sclerosis. Sequenced: blood. This CDR3 is CSARDNAGTSGRSYEQYF. CDR3 sequence (DNA): TGCAGTGCTAGAGATAACGCCGGGACTAGCGGGCGCTCCTACGAGCAGTACTTC.